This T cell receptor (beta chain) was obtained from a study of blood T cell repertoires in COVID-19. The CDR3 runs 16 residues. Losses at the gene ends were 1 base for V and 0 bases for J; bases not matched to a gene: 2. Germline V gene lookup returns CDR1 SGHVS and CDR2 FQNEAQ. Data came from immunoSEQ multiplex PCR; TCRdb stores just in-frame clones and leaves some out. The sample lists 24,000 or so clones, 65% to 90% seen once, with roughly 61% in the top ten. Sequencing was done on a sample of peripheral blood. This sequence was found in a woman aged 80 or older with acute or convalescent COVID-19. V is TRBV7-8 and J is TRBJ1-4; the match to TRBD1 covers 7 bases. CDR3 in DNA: TGTGCCAGCAGCTTAGGCGACAGGGCAACTAATGAAAAACTGTTTTTT. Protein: CASSLGDRATNEKLFF. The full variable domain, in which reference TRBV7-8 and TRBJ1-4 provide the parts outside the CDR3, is GAGVSQSPRYKVAKRGQDVALRCDPISGHVSLFWYQQALGQGPEFLTYFQNEAQLDKSGLPSDRFFAERPEGSVSTLKIQRTQQEDSAVYLCASSLGDRATNEKLFFGSGTQLSVL.